The clone carrying this TCR beta chain was seen many times. The entry originates in a study of T-cell reconstitution after alpha-beta-depleted transplantation in children. As it was prepared, the TCRbeta library received unique molecular identifiers. A single record per CDR3 protein comes from TCRdb applying MiXCR to the PCR reads. The sample includes more than 200,000 distinct CDR3 sequences, around 8.4% of them seen just once. V trimming: 3 bases; J trimming: 7 bases; junction bases outside the gene matches: 5. The germline CDR1 and CDR2 sequences are DFQATT and SNEGSKA (reference sequence). CDR3 length: 13 residues.

Here the sequenced sample was PBMCs, mostly from graft donor cells, taken 360 days after TCRalphabeta/CD19-depleted stem cell transplant. This clonotype was sampled from a male patient aged 2-10 years who had a stem cell transplant for acute myeloid leukemia, so the T cells may come from the graft donor. The chain is built from TRBV20-1 and TRBJ2-3, with 9 bases identical to TRBD2. DNA for the CDR3: TGCAGTGCTAGCGCGGGAGGGGTGCATACGCAGTATTTT. This translates into CSASAGGVHTQYF.